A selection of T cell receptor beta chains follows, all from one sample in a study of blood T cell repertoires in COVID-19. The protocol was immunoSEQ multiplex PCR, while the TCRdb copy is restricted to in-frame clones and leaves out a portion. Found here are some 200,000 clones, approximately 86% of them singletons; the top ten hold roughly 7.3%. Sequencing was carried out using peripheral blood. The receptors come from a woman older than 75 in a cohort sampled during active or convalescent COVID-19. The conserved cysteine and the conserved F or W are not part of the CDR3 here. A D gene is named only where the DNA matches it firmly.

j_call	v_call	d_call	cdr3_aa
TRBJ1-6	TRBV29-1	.	SVADSSNSPLH
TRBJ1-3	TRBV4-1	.	ASSQDPAGFSGNTIY
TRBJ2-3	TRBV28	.	ASSMRQLFADTQY
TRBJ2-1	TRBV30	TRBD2	AWSSGLAVPNEQF
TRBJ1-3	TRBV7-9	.	ASSLRQLGASGNTIY
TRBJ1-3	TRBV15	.	ATSPRQPNSGNTIY
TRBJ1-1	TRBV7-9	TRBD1	ASRATGGNTEAF
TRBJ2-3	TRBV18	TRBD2	ASSATSGTDTQY
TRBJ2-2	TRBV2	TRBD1	ASTQGSTGELF
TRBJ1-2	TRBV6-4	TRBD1	ANIEGAGGGYT
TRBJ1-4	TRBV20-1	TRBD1	SASFQGAEKLF
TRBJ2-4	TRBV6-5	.	ASRGQILAKNIQY
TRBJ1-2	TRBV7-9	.	ASRSAWGQNYGYT
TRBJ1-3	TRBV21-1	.	ASSRRSVILGGSGNTIY
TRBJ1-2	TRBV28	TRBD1	ASSYGQGGLSGYT
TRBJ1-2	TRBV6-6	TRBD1	ASSSYRGYGYT
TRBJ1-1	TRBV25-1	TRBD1	ASSGTGVLPTEAF
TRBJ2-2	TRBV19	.	ASSPLGGFLAGELF
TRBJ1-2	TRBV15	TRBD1	ATSRDFGTDYGYT
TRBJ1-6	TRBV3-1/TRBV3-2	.	ASSPTQGSSYNSPLH
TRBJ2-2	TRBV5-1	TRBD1	ASSFGTGNTGELF
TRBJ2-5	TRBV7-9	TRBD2	ASSLVAGRQETQY
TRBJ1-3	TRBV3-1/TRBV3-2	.	ASSQRGDSGNTIY
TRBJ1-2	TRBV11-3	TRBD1	ASSPMTGGRGYT
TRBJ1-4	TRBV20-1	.	SASDRIRGGEKLF
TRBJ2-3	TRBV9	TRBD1	ASSEGARTGGTSTDTQY
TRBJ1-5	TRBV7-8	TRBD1	ASSSDRADQPQH
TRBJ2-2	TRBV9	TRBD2	ASAGLAGGHPTGELF
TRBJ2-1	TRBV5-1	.	ASSLSSLNYNEQF
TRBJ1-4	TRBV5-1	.	ASSLLQGDEKLF
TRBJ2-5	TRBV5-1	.	ASSLGAGTQETQY
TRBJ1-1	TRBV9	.	ASSPTQGLGNTEAF
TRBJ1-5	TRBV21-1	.	ASSKRGSVRYQPQH
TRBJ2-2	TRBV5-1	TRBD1	ASSLESGGTGELF